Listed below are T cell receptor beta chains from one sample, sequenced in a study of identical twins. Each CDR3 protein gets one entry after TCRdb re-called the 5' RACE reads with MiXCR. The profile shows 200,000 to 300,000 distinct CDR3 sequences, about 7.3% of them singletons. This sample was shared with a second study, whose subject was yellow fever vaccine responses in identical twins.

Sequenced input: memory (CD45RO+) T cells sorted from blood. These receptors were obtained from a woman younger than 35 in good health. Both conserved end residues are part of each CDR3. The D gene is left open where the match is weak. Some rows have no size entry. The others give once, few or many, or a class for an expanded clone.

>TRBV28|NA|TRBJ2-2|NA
CASSSSHGELFF
TGTGCCAGCTCTAGCTCCCACGGGGAGCTGTTTTTT
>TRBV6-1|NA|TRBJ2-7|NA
CATHLGERVSYEQYF
TGTGCCACACACCTCGGGGAACGGGTCTCCTACGAGCAGTACTTC
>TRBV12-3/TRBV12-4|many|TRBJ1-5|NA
CASSLGQGNQPQHF
TGTGCCAGCAGTTTAGGGCAGGGGAATCAGCCCCAGCATTTT
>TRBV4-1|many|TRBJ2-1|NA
CASSLSASSYNEQFF
TGCGCCAGCAGCCTTAGCGCCTCCTCCTACAATGAGCAGTTCTTC
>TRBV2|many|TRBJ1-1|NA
CASSVWGEPEAFF
TGTGCCAGCAGTGTTTGGGGGGAACCTGAAGCTTTCTTT
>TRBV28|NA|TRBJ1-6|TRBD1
CASSGTGDSPLHF
TGTGCCAGCAGTGGGACAGGGGATTCACCCCTCCACTTT
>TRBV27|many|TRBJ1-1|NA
CASSSLGLRVSTEAFF
TGTGCCAGCAGTTCCCTCGGTCTGAGGGTAAGCACTGAAGCTTTCTTT
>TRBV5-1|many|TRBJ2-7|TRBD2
CASSLRTSGTFGEEQYF
TGCGCCAGCAGCTTGAGGACTAGCGGAACTTTCGGGGAGGAGCAGTACTTC
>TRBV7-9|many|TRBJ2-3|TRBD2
CASSPGTSATDTQYF
TGTGCCAGCAGCCCCGGGACTAGCGCTACAGATACGCAGTATTTT
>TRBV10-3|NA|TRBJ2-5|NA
CAISESARAETQYF
TGTGCCATCAGTGAGTCGGCTAGAGCAGAGACCCAGTACTTC
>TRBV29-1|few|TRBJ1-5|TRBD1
CSVGTGEQPQHF
TGCAGCGTTGGTACAGGGGAACAGCCCCAGCATTTT
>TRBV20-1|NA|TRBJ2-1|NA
CSVIGQRWEFEQFF
TGCAGTGTAATAGGACAGCGATGGGAGTTTGAGCAGTTCTTC
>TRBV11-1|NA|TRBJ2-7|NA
CASSLVGAARLTTYKQYF
TGTGCCAGCAGCTTAGTGGGTGCGGCGAGACTGACGACCTACAAGCAGTACTTC
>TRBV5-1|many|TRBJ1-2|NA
CASSSRTRNYGYTF
TGCGCCAGCAGCTCGAGGACACGAAACTATGGCTACACCTTC
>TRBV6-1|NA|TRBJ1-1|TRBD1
CASSRTGDSSEAFF
TGTGCCAGCAGCCGGACAGGGGATAGCTCTGAAGCTTTCTTT
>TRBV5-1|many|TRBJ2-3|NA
CASRLGGSRPDTQYF
TGCGCCAGCAGACTTGGCGGCTCGAGGCCAGATACGCAGTATTTT
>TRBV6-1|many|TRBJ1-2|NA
CAILLPFVNYGYTF
TGTGCCATCCTTTTACCTTTCGTCAACTATGGCTACACCTTC
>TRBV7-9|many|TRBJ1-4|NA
CASSLGWRTDEKLFF
TGTGCCAGCAGCTTAGGATGGAGGACAGATGAAAAACTGTTTTTT
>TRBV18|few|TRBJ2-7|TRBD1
CASSPSRGTGFAEQYF
TGTGCCAGCTCACCATCTCGCGGGACAGGGTTTGCCGAGCAGTACTTC